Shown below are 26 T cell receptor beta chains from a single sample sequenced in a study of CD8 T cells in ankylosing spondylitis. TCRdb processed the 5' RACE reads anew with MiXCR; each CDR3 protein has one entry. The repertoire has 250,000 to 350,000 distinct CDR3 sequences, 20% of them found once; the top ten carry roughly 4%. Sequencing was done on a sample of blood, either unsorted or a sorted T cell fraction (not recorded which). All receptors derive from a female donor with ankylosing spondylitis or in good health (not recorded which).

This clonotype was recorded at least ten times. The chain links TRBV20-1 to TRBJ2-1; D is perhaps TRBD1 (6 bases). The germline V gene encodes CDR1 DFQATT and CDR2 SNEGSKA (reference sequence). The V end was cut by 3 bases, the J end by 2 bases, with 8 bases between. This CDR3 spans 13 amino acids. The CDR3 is CSASGTTYNEQFF. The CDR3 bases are TGCAGTGCTAGCGGGACAACCTACAATGAGCAGTTCTTC.

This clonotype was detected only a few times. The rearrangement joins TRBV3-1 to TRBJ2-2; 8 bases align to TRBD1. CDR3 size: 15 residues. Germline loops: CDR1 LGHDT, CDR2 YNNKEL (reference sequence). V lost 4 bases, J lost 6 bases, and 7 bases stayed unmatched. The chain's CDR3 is CASSRVPGGPGELFF. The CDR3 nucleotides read TGTGCCAGCAGCCGAGTCCCAGGGGGCCCCGGGGAGCTGTTTTTT.

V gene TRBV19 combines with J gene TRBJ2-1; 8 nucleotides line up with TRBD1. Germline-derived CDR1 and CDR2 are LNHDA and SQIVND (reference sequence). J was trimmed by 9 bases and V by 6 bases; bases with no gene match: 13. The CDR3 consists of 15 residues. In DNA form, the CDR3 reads TGTGCCAGTAGAAGTGGGGCAGGGGGCCTTATTGAGCAGTTCTTC. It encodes CASRSGAGGLIEQFF. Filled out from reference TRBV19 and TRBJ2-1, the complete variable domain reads DGGITQSPKYLFRKEGQNVTLSCEQNLNHDAMYWYRQDPGQGLRLIYYSQIVNDFQKGDIAEGYSVSREKKESFPLTVTSAQKNPTAFYLCASRSGAGGLIEQFFGPGTRLTVL.

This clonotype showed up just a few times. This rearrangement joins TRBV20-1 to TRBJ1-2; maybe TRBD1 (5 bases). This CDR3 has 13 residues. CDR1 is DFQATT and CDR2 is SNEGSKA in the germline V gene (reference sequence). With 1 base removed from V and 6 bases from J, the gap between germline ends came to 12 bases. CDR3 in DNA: TGCAGTGCTAGAGGCGGGACGGAGGATGGCTACACCTTC. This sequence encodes CSARGGTEDGYTF.

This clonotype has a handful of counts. The CDR3 loop reads CSVRVGREQYF. The CDR3 DNA reads as TGCAGCGTGAGGGTGGGGAGAGAGCAGTACTTC. The chain is built from TRBV29-1 and TRBJ2-7, with a possible D match to TRBD2 (5 bases). Germline loops: CDR1 SQVTM, CDR2 ANQGSEA. The length of the CDR3 is 11 residues. Trimming shortened V by 6 bases and J by 7 bases, and 13 bases separated the two germline ends.

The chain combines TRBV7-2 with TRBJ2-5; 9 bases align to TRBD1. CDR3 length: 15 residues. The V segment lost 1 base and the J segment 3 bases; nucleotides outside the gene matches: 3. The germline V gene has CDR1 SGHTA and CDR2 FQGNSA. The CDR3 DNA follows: TGTGCCAGCAGCTTAGGACAGGGGGTAGAAGAGACCCAGTACTTC. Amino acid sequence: CASSLGQGVEETQYF. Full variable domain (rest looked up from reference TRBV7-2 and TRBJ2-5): GAGVSQSPSNKVTEKGKDVELRCDPISGHTALYWYRQSLGQGLEFLIYFQGNSAPDKSGLPSDRFSAERTGGSVSTLTIQRTQQEDSAVYLCASSLGQGVEETQYFGPGTRLLVL.

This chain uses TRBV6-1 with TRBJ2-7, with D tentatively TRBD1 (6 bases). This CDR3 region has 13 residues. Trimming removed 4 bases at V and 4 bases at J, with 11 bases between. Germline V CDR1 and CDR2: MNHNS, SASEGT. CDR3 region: CASSGLTGYEQYF. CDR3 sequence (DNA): TGTGCCAGCAGTGGACTGACAGGTTACGAGCAGTACTTC.

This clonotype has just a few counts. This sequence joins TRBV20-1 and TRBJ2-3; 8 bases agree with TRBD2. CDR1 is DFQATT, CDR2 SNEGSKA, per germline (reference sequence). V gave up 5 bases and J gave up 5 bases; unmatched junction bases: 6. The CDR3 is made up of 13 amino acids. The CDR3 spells CSASAGVGDTQYF. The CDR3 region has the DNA TGCAGTGCTTCAGCGGGAGTTGGAGATACGCAGTATTTT.

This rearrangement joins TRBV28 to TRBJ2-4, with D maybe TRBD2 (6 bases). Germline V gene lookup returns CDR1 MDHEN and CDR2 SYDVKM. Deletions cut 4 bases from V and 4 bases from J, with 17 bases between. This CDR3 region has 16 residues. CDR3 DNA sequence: TGTGCCAGCAGTTCCTTCCGTCCGGAGGGGAAAAACATTCAGTACTTC. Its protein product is CASSSFRPEGKNIQYF.

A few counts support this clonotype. This CDR3 reads CSARGGLGFDEQFF. The CDR3 bases are TGCAGTGCTAGAGGAGGACTAGGGTTCGATGAGCAGTTCTTC. V gene TRBV20-1 combines with J gene TRBJ2-1; TRBD2 aligns across 7 bases. From germline, CDR1 is DFQATT and CDR2 SNEGSKA (reference sequence). CDR3 size: 14 residues. V lost 1 base to trimming and J lost 8 bases; unmatched junction nucleotides: 8.

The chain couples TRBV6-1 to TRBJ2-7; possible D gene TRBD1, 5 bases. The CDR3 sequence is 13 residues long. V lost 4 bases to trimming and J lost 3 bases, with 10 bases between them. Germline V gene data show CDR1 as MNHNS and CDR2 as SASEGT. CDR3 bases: TGTGCCAGCAGTGGACAGCATATCTACGAGCAGTACTTC. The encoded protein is CASSGQHIYEQYF.

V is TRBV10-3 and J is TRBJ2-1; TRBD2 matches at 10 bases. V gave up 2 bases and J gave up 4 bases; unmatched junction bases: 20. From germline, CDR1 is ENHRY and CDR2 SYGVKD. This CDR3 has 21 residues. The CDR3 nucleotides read TGTGCCATCAGTGAGCCGCCGAGCGGGAGGGCTAAAGGAGTTCGGTACAATGAGCAGTTCTTC. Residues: CAISEPPSGRAKGVRYNEQFF.

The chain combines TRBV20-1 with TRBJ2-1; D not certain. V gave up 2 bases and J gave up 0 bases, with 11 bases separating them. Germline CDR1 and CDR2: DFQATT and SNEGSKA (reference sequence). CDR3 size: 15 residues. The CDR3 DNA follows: TGCAGTGCTAGAACAGCCCAGAGCTCCTACAATGAGCAGTTCTTC. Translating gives CSARTAQSSYNEQFF.

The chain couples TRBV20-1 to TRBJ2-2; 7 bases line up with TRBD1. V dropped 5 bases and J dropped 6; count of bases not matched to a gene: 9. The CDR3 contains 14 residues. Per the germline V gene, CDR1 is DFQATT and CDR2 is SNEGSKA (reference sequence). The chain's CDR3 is CSAPRGFFSGELFF. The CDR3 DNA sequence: TGCAGTGCTCCCAGGGGGTTTTTTTCCGGGGAGCTGTTTTTT.

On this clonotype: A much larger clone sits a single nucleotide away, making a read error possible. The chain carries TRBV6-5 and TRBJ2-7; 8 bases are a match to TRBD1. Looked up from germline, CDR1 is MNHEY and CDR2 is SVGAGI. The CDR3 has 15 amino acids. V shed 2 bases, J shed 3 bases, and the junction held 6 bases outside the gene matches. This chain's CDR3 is CASSYVPGQDYEQYF. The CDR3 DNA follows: TGTGCCAGCAGTTACGTTCCGGGACAGGACTACGAGCAGTACTTC.

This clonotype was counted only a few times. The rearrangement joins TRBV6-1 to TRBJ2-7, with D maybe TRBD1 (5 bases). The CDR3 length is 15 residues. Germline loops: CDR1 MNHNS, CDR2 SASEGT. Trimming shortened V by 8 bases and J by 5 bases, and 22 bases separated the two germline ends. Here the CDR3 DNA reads TGTGCCAGCCACGGGCAGGAGTGGGGCAAAGACGAGCAGTACTTC. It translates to CASHGQEWGKDEQYF.

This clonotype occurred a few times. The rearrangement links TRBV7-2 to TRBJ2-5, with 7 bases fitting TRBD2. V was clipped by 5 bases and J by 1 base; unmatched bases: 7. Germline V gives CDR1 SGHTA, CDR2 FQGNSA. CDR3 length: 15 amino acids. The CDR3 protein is CASSGKTSPQETQYF. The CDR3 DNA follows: TGTGCCAGCAGCGGGAAGACTAGCCCCCAAGAGACCCAGTACTTC.

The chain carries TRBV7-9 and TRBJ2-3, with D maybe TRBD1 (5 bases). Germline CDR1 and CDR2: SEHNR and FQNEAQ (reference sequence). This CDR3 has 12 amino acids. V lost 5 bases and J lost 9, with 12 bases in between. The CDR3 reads CASSPAGATQYF. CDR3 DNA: TGTGCCAGCAGCCCTGCTGGGGCGACGCAGTATTTT.

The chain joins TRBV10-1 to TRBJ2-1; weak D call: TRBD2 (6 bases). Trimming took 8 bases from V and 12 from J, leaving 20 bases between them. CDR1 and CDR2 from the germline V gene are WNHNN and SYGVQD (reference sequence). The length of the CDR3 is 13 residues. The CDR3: CASGGSGALGQFF. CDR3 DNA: TGCGCCAGCGGGGGGAGCGGAGCCCTAGGGCAGTTCTTC.

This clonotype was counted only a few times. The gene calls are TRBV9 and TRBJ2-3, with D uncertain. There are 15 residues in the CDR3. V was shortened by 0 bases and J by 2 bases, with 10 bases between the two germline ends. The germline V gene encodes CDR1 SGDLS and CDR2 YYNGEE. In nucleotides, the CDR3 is TGTGCCAGCAGCGTAGCGGCGATTGACACAGATACGCAGTATTTT. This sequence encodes CASSVAAIDTDTQYF.

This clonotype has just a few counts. CDR3 sequence (DNA): TGTGCCAGCAGCCCGACGGCTACGTCCCAGTACTTC. Protein: CASSPTATSQYF. The gene calls are TRBV7-2 and TRBJ2-5; D is ambiguous. The V and J ends lost 5 bases and 9 bases respectively, with 13 bases between them. The CDR3 runs to 12 residues. The germline CDR1 and CDR2 sequences are SGHTA and FQGNSA.

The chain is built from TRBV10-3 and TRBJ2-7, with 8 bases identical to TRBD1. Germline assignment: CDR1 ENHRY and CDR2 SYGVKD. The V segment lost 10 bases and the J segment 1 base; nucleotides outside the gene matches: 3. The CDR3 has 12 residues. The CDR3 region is CATGQGSYEQYF. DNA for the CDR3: TGTGCCACCGGACAGGGTTCCTACGAGCAGTACTTC.

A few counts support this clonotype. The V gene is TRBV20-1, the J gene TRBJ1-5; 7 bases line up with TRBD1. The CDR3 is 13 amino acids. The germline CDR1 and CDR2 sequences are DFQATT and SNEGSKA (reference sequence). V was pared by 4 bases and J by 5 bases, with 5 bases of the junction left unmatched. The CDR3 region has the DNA TGCAGTGCTATCAGAGGGGGCCATCAGCCCCAGCATTTT. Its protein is CSAIRGGHQPQHF.

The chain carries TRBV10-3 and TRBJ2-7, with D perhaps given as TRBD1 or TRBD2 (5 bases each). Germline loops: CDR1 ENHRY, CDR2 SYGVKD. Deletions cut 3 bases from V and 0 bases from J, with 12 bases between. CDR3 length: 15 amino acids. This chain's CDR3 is CAISEGWDHSYEQYF. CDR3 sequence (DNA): TGTGCCATCAGTGAAGGATGGGACCACTCCTACGAGCAGTACTTC.

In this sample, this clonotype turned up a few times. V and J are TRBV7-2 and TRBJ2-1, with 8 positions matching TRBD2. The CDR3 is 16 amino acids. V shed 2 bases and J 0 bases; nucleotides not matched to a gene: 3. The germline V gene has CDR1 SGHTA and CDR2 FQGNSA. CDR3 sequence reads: CASSLIAGSSYNEQFF. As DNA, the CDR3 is TGTGCCAGCAGCTTAATAGCGGGGAGCTCCTACAATGAGCAGTTCTTC. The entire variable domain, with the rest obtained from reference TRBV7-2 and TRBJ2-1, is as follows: GAGVSQSPSNKVTEKGKDVELRCDPISGHTALYWYRQSLGQGLEFLIYFQGNSAPDKSGLPSDRFSAERTGGSVSTLTIQRTQQEDSAVYLCASSLIAGSSYNEQFFGPGTRLTVL.

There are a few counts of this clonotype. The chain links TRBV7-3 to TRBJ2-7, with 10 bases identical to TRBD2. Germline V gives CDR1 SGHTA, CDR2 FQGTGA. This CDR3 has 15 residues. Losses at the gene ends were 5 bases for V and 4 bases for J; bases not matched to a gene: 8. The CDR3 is CASSEKGLAPYEQYF. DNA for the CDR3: TGTGCCAGCAGCGAAAAGGGACTAGCGCCTTACGAGCAGTACTTC.